This TCR beta chain was recorded in a study of T cells after yellow fever vaccination. Whole-study results and caveats: Abundant clonotypes from the bulk population could get into FACS-sorted repertoires as contaminants. Reappearing after the booster were most of the clones from primary vaccination (96% CD4, approximately 85% CD8).

V lost 4 bases, J lost 4 bases, and 11 bases stayed unmatched. The CDR3 is made up of 16 amino acids. Germline-derived CDR1 and CDR2 are SGDLS and YYNGEE. This clonotype was seen ten or more times. Its antigen is currently unknown. Researchers made TCR cDNA using 5'RACE template switching, and this step added a universal primer site and UMIs. TCRdb fed the 5' RACE reads into MiXCR, producing one record per CDR3 protein. Of some 200,000 distinct CDR3 sequences in the sample, approximately 11% were seen once. V gene TRBV9 combines with J gene TRBJ2-3; 8 nucleotides align to TRBD2. This clonotype was obtained from a man younger than 35 who received the YFV17D yellow fever vaccine. Source: CD8+ T cells sorted from PBMCs, taken 15 days after the yellow fever booster vaccination. CDR3 sequence (DNA): TGTGCCAGCAGCTTATCCGGGGGGGCCGAGGCAGATACGCAGTATTTT. Protein: CASSLSGGAEADTQYF.